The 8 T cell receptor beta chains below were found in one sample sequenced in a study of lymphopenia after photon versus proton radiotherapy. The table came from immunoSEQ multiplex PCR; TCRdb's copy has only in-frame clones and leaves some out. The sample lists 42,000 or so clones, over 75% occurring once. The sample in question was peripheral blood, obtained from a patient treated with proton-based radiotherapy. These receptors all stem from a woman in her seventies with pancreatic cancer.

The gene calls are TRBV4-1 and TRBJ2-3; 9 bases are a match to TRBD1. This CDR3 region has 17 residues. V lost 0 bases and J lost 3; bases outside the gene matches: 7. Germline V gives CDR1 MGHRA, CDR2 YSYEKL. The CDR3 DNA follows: TGCGCCAGCAGCCAAGATATAGCGACAGGGGGAACAGATACGCAGTATTTT. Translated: CASSQDIATGGTDTQYF.

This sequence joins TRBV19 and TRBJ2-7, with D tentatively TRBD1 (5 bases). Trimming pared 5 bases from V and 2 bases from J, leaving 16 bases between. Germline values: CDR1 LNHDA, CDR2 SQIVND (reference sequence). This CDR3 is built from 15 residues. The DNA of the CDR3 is TGTGCCAGTAGTCCCCCCAGGGAAGGGGCCTACGAGCAGTACTTC. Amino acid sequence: CASSPPREGAYEQYF.

The CDR3 coding sequence is TGTGCCAGGCCTTCGGACCGGTACACCGGGGAGCTGTTTTTT. It encodes CARPSDRYTGELFF. The V and J genes are TRBV27 and TRBJ2-2; D unclear. Germline CDR1 is MNHEY and CDR2 is SMNVEV (reference sequence). Trimming stripped 9 bases from V and 3 bases from J, with 14 bases between. CDR3 length: 14 amino acids.

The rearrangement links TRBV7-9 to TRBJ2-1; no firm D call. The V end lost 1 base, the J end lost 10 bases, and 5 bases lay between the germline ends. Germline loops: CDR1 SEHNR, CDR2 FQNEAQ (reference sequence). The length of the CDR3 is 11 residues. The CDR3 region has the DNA TGTGCCAGCAGCTTAGGTATGGAGCAGTTCTTC. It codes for CASSLGMEQFF.

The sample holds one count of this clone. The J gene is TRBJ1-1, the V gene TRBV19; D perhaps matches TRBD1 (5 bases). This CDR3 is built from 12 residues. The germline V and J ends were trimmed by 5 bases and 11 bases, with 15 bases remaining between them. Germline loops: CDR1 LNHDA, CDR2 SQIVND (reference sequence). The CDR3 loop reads CASSFGAGHAFF. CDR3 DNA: TGTGCCAGTAGTTTCGGGGCAGGGCATGCTTTCTTT.

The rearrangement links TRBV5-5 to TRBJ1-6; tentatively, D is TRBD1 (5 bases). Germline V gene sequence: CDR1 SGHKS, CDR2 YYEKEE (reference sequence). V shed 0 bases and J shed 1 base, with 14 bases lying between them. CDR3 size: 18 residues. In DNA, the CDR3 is TGTGCCAGCAGCTTGGGGCAGGGAGAAAGGTCCTATAATTCACCCCTCCACTTT. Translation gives CASSLGQGERSYNSPLHF.

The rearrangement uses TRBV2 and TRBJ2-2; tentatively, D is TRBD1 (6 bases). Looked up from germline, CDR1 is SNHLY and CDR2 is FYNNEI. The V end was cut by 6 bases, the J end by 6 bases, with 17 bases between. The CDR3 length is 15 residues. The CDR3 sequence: CASSFTQAGAGELFF. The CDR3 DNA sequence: TGTGCCAGCAGCTTCACCCAGGCAGGGGCCGGGGAGCTGTTTTTT.

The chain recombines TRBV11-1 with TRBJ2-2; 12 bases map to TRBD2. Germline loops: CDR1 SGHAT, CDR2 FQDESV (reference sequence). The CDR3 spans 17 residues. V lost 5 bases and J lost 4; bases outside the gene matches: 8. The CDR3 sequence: CASSPRLAGAATGELFF. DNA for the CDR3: TGTGCCAGCAGCCCTAGACTAGCGGGAGCCGCCACCGGGGAGCTGTTTTTT.